This TCR beta chain was captured by sequencing in a study of blood T cell repertoires in COVID-19. In the authors' workflow: Estimated nucleated cell counts came from reference gene primer amplification. Produced via immunoSEQ multiplex PCR; TCRdb's table is partial and in-frame only. V, J and clone size are taken as reported in that table, and D and trimming were inferred from the DNA itself. The profile covers about 62,000 clones, with approximately 80% appearing a single time and approximately 18% taken by the ten largest. This CDR3 comprises 14 residues. Germline V CDR1 and CDR2: KGHSH, LQKENI. As regards this clone: Germline is not matched at one junction end, which may reflect a read error.

This chain uses TRBV18 with TRBJ1-4; D not certain. This sequence was found in a man aged 60 to 75 with acute or convalescent COVID-19. Material: peripheral blood. This chain's CDR3 is CATSISATNEKLFF. CDR3 DNA sequence: TGTGCCACCTCAATCTCCGCAACTAATGAAAAACTGTTTTTT.